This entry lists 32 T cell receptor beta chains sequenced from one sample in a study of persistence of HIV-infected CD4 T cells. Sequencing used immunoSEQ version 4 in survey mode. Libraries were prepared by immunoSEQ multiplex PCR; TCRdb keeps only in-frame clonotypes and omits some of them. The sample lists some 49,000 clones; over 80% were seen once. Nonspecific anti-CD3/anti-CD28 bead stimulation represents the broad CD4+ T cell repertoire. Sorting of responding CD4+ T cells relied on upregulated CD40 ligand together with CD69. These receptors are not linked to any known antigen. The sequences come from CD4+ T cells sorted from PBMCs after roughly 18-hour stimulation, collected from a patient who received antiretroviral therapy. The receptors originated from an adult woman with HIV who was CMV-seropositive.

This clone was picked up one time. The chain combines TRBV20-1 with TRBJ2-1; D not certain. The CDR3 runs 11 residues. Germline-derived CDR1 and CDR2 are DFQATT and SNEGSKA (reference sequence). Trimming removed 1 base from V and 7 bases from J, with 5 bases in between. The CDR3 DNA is TGCAGTGCTAGAGTGGTGAATGAGCAGTTCTTC. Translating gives CSARVVNEQFF.

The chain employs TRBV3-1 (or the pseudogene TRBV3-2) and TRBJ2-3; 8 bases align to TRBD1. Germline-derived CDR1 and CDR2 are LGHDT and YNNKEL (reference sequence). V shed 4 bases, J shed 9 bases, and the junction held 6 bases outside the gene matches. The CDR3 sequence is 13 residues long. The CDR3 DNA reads TGTGCCAGCAGCCCTGCAGGGGGCCGGACGCAGTATTTT. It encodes CASSPAGGRTQYF.

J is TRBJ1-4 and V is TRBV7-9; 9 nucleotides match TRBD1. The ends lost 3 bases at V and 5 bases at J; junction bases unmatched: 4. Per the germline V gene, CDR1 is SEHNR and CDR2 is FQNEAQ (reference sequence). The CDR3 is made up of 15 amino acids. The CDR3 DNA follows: TGTGCCAGCAGCTTGATACAGGGGGCAAATGAAAAACTGTTTTTT. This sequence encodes CASSLIQGANEKLFF.

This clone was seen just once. The CDR3 bases are TGTGCCAGCAGCTTAGTCGCGGGGCCTAGCACAGATACGCAGTATTTT. This sequence encodes CASSLVAGPSTDTQYF. This rearrangement joins TRBV7-2 to TRBJ2-3; TRBD2 is a possible D gene (6 bases). Germline V CDR1 and CDR2: SGHTA, FQGNSA. V was pared by 1 base and J by 0 bases, with 11 bases between. The CDR3 totals 16 residues.

The DNA of the CDR3 is TGTGCCAGCAGCTTGCGAGCGATCTACGAGCAGTACTTC. Translating it yields CASSLRAIYEQYF. The rearrangement joins TRBV5-5 to TRBJ2-7; no clear D gene. The germline V and J ends were trimmed by 1 base and 3 bases, with 8 bases remaining between them. This CDR3 contains 13 residues. The V gene's germline CDR1 is SGHKS and CDR2 YYEKEE (reference sequence).

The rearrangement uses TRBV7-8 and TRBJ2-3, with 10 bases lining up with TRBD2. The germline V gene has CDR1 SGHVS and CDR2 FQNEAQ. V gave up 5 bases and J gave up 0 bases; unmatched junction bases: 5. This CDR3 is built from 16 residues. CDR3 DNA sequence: TGTGCCAGCAGCCCAGCGGGGGGGTCTAGCACAGATACGCAGTATTTT. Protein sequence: CASSPAGGSSTDTQYF.

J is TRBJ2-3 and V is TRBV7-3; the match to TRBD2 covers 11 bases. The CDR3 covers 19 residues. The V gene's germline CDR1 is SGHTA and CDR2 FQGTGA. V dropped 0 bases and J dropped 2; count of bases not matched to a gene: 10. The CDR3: CASSLTGSGGASPTDTQYF. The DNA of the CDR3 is TGTGCCAGCAGCTTAACGGGTAGCGGGGGGGCCAGCCCCACAGATACGCAGTATTTT.

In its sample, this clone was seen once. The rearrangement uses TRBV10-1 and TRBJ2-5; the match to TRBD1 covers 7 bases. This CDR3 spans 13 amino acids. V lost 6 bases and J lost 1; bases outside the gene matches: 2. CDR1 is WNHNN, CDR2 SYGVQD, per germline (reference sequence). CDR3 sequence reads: CASSRDSQETQYF. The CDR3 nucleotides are TGCGCCAGCAGCCGGGACAGCCAAGAGACCCAGTACTTC.

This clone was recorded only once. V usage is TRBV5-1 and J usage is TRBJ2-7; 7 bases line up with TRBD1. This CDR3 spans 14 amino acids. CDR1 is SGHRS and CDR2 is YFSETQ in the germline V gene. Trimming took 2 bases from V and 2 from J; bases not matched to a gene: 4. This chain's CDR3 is CASSFGTVPYEQYF. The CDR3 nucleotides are TGCGCCAGCAGCTTTGGGACAGTCCCCTACGAGCAGTACTTC.

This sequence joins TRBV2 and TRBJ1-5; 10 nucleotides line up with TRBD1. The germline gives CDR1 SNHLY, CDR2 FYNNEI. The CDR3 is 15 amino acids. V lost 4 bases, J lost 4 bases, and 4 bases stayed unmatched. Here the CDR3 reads CASSAAGQGNQPQHF. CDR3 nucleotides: TGTGCCAGCAGTGCGGCGGGACAGGGGAATCAGCCCCAGCATTTT.

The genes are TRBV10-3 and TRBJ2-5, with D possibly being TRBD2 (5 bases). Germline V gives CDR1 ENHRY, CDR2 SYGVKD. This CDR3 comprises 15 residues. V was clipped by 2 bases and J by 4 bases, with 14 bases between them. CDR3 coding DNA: TGTGCCATCAGTGAGGCCCGGCTAGGAGGAGAGACCCAGTACTTC. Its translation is CAISEARLGGETQYF.

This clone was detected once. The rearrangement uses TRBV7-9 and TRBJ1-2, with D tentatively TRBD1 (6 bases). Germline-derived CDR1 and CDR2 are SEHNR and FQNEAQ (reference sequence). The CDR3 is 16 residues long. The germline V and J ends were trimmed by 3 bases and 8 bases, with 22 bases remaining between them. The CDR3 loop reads CASSLHNTDRGLGYTF. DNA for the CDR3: TGTGCCAGCAGCTTGCATAACACCGACCGGGGGCTGGGCTACACCTTC.

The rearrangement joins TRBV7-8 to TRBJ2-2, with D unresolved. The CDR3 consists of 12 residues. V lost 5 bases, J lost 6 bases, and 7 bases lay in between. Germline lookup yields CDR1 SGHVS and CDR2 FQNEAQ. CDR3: CASSKGPGELFF. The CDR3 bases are TGTGCCAGCAGCAAGGGTCCCGGGGAGCTGTTTTTT.

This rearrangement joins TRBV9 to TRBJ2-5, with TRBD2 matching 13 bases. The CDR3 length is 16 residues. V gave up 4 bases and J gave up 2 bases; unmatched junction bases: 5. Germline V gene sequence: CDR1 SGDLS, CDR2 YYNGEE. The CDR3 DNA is TGTGCCAGCAGCCCCGGACTAGCGGGGGCTCAAGAGACCCAGTACTTC. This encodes CASSPGLAGAQETQYF. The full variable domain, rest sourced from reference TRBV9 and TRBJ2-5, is DSGVTQTPKHLITATGQRVTLRCSPRSGDLSVYWYQQSLDQGLQFLIQYYNGEERAKGNILERFSAQQFPDLHSELNLSSLELGDSALYFCASSPGLAGAQETQYFGPGTRLLVL.

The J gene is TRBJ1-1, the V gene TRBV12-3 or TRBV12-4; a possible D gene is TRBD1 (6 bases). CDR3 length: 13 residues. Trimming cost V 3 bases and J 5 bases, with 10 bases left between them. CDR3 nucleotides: TGTGCCAGCAGTTTGTCAGGGGAGACTGAAGCTTTCTTT. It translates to CASSLSGETEAFF.

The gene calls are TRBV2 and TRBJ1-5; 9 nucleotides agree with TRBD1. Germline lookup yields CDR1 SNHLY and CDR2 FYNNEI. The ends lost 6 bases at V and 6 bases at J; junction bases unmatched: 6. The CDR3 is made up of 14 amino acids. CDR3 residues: CASRGTGMIQPQHF. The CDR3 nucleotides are TGTGCCAGCAGGGGGACAGGGATGATTCAGCCCCAGCATTTT.

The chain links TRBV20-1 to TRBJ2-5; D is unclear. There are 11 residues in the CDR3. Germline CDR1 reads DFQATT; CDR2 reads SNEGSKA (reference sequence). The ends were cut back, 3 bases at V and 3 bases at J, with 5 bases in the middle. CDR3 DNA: TGCAGTGCTAGGGTTAAAGAGACCCAGTACTTC. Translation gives CSARVKETQYF.

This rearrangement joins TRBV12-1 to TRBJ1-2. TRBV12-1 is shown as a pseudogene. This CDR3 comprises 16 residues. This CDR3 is CASIQTEAVANYGYTF. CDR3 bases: TGTGCCAGCATTCAAACGGAGGCTGTAGCTAACTATGGCTACACCTTC.

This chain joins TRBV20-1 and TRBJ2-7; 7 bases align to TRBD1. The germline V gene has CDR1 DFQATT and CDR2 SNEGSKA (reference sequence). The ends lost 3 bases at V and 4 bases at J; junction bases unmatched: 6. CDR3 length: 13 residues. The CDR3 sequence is CSASPGTEYEQYF. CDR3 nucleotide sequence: TGCAGTGCTAGTCCAGGGACAGAGTACGAGCAGTACTTC.

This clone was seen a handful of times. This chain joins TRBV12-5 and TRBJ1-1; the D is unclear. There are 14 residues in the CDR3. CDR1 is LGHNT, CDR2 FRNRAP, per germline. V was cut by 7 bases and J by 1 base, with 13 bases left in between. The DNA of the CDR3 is TGTGCTAGTGCCCCAGGTGAAAGGAACACTGAAGCTTTCTTT. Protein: CASAPGERNTEAFF.

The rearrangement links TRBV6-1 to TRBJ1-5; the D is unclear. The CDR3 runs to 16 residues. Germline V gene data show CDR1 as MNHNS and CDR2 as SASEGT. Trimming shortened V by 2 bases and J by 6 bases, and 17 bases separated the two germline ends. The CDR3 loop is CASSENHWERGQPQHF. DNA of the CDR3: TGTGCCAGCAGTGAAAATCATTGGGAACGGGGTCAGCCCCAGCATTTT.

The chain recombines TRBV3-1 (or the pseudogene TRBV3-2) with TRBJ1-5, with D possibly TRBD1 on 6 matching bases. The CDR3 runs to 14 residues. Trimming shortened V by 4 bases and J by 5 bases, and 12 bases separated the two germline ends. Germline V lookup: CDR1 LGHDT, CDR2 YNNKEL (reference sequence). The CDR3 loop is CASSRAGGDQPQHF. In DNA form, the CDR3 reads TGTGCCAGCAGCCGGGCGGGGGGCGATCAGCCCCAGCATTTT.

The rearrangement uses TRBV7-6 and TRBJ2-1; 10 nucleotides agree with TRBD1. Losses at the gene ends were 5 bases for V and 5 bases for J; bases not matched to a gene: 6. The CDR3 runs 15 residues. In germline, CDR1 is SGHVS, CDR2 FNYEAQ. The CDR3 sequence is CASSVGTGVNNEQFF. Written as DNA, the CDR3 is TGTGCCAGCAGCGTGGGGACAGGGGTAAACAATGAGCAGTTCTTC.

The CDR3 sequence is CASSLEGRETQYF. The CDR3 nucleotides are TGTGCCAGCAGCTTGGAGGGGAGAGAGACCCAGTACTTC. This chain uses TRBV5-5 with TRBJ2-5; either TRBD1 or TRBD2 may supply D (5 bases each). This CDR3 region has 13 residues. Trimming removed 0 bases from V and 4 bases from J, with 7 bases in between. Germline assignment: CDR1 SGHKS and CDR2 YYEKEE (reference sequence).

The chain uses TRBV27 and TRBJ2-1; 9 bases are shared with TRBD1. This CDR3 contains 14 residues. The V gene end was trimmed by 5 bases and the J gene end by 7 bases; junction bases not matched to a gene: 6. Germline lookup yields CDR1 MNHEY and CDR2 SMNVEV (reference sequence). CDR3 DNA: TGTGCCAGCAGTACTACAGGGGGCGGTAATGAGCAGTTCTTC. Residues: CASSTTGGGNEQFF.

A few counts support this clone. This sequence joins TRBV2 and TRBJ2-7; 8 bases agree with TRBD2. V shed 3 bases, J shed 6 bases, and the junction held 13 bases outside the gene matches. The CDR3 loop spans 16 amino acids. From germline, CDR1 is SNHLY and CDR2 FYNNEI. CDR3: CASSDGPPGLGSEQYF. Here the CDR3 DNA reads TGTGCCAGCAGTGACGGCCCGCCGGGACTAGGTTCCGAGCAGTACTTC.

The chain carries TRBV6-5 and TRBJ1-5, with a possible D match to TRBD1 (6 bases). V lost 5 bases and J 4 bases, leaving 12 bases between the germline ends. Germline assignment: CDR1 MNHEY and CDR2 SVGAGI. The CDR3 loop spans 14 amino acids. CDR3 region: CASSPLGGNQPQHF. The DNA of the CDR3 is TGTGCCAGCAGTCCGCTAGGGGGGAATCAGCCCCAGCATTTT.

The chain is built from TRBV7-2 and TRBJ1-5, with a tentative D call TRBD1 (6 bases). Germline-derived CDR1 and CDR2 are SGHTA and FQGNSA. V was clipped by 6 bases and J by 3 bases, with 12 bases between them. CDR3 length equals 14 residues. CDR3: CASSRGQFNQPQHF. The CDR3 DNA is TGTGCCAGCAGTCGCGGACAGTTCAATCAGCCCCAGCATTTT.

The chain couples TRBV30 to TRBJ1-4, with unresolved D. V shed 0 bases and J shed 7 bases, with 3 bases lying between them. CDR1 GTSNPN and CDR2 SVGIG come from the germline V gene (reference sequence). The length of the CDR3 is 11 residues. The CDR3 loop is CAWSVTEKLFF. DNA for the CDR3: TGTGCCTGGAGTGTAACTGAAAAACTGTTTTTT. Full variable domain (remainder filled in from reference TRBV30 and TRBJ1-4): SQTIHQWPATLVQPVGSPLSLECTVEGTSNPNLYWYRQAAGRGLQLLFYSVGIGQISSEVPQNLSASRPQDRQFILSSKKLLLSDSGFYLCAWSVTEKLFFGSGTQLSVL.

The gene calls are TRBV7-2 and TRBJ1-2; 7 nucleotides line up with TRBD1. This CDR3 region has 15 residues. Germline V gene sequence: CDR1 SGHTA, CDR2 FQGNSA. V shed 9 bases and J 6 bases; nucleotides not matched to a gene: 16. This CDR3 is CASLLTPRTGHGYTF. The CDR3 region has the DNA TGTGCCAGTCTATTAACCCCACGGACAGGACATGGCTACACCTTC.

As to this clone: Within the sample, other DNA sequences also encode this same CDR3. The CDR3 loop reads CASSPGQQNTEAFF. CDR3 bases: TGTGCCAGCAGCCCGGGACAGCAAAACACTGAAGCTTTCTTT. This sequence joins TRBV9 and TRBJ1-1, with TRBD1 identical over 7 bases. CDR3 length: 14 residues. The trim removed 4 bases at V and 2 bases at J, leaving 5 bases unmatched. Germline V gives CDR1 SGDLS, CDR2 YYNGEE.

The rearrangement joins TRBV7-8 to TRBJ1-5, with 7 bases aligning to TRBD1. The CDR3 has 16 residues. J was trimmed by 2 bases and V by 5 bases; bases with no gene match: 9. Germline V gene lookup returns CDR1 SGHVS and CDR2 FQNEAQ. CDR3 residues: CASSGLGGTGNQPQHF. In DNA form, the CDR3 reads TGTGCCAGCAGCGGCTTAGGAGGGACAGGCAATCAGCCCCAGCATTTT.